This TCR beta chain appears in the sequencing data of a study of T cells expressing NK-cell markers. The CDR3 is 18 amino acids. The germline gives CDR1 SGHAT, CDR2 FQDESV (reference sequence). cDNA encoding TCR beta was synthesized via 5'RACE template switching incorporating UMIs. TCRdb processed the 5' RACE reads again and assigns one entry to each CDR3 protein, with no DNA. Its clone listing holds some 600,000 distinct CDR3 sequences. Input material: blood T cells: a sorted CD56 or NKG2C T cell subset, CD4+ or CD8+ T cells, or bulk PBMC T cells (not recorded which). J is TRBJ2-1 and V is TRBV11-1; TCRdb indicates TRBD1, and absent DNA this call remains unverified. The sequence was collected from a man aged 18 to 30 in good health. This CDR3 reads CASTGRMGALSSYNEQFF.